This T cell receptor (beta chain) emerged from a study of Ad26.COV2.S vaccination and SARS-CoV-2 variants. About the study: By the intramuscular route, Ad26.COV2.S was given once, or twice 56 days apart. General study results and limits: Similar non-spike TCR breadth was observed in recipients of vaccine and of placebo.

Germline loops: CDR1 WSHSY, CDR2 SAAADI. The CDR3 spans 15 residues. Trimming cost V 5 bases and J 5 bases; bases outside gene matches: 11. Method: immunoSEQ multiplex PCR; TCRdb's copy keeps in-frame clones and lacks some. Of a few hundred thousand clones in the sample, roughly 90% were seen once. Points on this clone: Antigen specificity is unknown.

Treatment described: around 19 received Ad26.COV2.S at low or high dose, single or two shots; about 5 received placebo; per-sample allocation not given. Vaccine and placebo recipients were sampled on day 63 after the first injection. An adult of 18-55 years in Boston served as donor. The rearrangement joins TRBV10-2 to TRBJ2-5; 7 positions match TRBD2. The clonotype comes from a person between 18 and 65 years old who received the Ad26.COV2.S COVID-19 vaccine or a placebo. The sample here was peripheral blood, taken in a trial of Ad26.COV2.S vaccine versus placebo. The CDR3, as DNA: TGCGCCAGCAGTCCCCTTGGGCGGGGGTATGAGACCCAGTACTTC. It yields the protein CASSPLGRGYETQYF.